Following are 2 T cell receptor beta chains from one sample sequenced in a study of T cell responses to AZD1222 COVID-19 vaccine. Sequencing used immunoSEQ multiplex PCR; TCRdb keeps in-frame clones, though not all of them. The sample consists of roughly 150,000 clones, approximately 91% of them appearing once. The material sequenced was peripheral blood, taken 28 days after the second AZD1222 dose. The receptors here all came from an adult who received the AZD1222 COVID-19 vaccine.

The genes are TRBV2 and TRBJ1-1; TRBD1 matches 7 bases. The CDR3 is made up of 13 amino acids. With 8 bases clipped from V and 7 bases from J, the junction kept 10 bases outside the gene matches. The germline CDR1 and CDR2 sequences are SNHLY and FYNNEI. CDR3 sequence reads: CASEHPGQNEAFF. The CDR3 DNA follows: TGTGCCAGCGAGCACCCGGGACAGAATGAAGCTTTCTTT.

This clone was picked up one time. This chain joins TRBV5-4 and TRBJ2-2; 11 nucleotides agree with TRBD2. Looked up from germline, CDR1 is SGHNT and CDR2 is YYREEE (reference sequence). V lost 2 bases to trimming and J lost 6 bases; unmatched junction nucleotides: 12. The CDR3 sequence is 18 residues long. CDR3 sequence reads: CASSFWLAGGPFPGELFF. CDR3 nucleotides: TGTGCCAGCAGCTTCTGGCTAGCGGGAGGCCCGTTCCCCGGGGAGCTGTTTTTT.